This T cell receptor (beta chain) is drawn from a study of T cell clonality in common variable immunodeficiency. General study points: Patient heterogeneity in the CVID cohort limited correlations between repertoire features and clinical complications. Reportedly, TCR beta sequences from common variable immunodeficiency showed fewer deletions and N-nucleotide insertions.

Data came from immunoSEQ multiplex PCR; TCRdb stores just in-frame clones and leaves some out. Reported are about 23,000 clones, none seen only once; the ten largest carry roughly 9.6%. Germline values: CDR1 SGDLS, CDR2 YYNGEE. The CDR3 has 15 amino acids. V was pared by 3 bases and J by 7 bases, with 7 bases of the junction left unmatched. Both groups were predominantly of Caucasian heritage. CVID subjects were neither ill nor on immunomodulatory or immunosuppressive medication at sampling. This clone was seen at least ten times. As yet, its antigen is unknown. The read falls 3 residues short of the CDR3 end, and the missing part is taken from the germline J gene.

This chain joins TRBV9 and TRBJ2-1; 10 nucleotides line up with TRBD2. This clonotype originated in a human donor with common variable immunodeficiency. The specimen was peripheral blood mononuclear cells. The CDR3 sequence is CASSGPSGGPNEQFF. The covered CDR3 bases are TGTGCCAGCAGCGGCCCTAGCGGGGGCCCTAATGAG.